The rows below give T cell receptor beta chains drawn from one sample of a study of blood T cell repertoires in COVID-19. Some clones are missing from TCRdb's copy, which holds only in-frame ones; the method was immunoSEQ multiplex PCR. This table has 190,000 or so clones, less than 90% appearing once. Specimen: PBMCs or T cells enriched from blood (not recorded which). The receptors derive from a woman under 40 who had been exposed to COVID-19. CDR3s include the opening cysteine and the closing phenylalanine or tryptophan. A D gene is named only where the DNA matches it firmly. Some rows have no size entry. The others give once, few or many, or a class for an expanded clone.

V	J	D	size	CDR3	DNA
TRBV19	TRBJ2-3	.	.	CASSIDSASGTQYF	TGTGCCAGTAGTATAGATTCGGCCAGCGGTACGCAGTATTTT
TRBV3-1/TRBV3-2	TRBJ1-2	.	.	CASSQAGGANYGYTF	TGTGCCAGCAGCCAAGCAGGAGGGGCAAACTATGGCTACACCTTC
TRBV27	TRBJ1-4	.	.	CASTPSVEKLFF	TGTGCCAGCACCCCCTCGGTAGAAAAACTGTTTTTT
TRBV14	TRBJ1-2	.	.	CASSQDLATNYGYTF	TGTGCCAGCAGCCAAGATCTTGCGACTAACTATGGCTACACCTTC
TRBV5-1	TRBJ2-3	TRBD1	.	CASSLARDRASADTQYF	TGCGCCAGCAGCTTGGCCCGGGACAGGGCCTCGGCAGATACGCAGTATTTT
TRBV5-6	TRBJ1-2	.	once	CASMGGRRHNRNYGYTF	TGTGCCAGCATGGGGGGACGGCGGCACAACCGAAACTATGGCTACACCTTC
TRBV6-5	TRBJ2-7	TRBD1	.	CASSWGQGIDEQYF	TGTGCCAGCAGTTGGGGACAGGGTATTGACGAGCAGTACTTC
TRBV7-8	TRBJ2-7	TRBD1	.	CASSLGTGYSFEQYF	TGTGCCAGCAGCTTAGGGACAGGGTATTCATTCGAGCAGTACTTC
TRBV6-5	TRBJ1-2	.	.	CASSYLEGFDYGYTF	TGTGCCAGCAGTTACTTGGAGGGGTTTGACTATGGCTACACCTTC
TRBV5-1	TRBJ2-7	TRBD1	.	CASSLDRGAQYF	TGCGCCAGCAGCTTGGACAGGGGGGCGCAGTACTTC
TRBV12-3/TRBV12-4	TRBJ1-2	.	.	CASSPTEFYGYTF	TGTGCCAGCAGCCCCACAGAGTTCTATGGCTACACCTTC
TRBV6-5	TRBJ1-1	.	.	CASSYRGNTEAFF	TGTGCCAGCAGTTACCGGGGGAACACTGAAGCTTTCTTT
TRBV4-2	TRBJ2-3	TRBD2	.	CASSHTSGGARTDTQYF	TGTGCCAGCAGCCATACTAGCGGGGGGGCTCGGACAGATACGCAGTATTTT
TRBV6-4	TRBJ1-1	TRBD1	.	CASSEQGGGLAEAFF	TGTGCCAGCAGTGAACAGGGGGGAGGGCTCGCTGAAGCTTTCTTT